The 29 T cell receptor beta chains below all came from one sample that was sequenced in a study of blood T cell repertoires in COVID-19. Profiled with immunoSEQ multiplex PCR; TCRdb holds only in-frame clones, not every one. Among tens of thousands of clones listed, roughly 80% were seen once. The sample taken for sequencing was peripheral blood. The receptor source for this set is a human donor in a cohort sampled during active COVID-19.

The CDR3 protein is CASSSDPSYNEQFF. The CDR3 DNA reads TGTGCCAGCAGTTCCGACCCTAGCTACAATGAGCAGTTCTTC. The chain joins TRBV6-2 or TRBV6-3 to TRBJ2-1; no reliable D call. V lost 4 bases and J lost 3, with 10 bases in between. This CDR3 spans 14 amino acids. Per germline, CDR1 MNHEY and CDR2 SVGEGT.

This clone has only a few counts. This rearrangement joins TRBV24-1 to TRBJ1-5; D is perhaps TRBD1 (6 bases). The CDR3 has 15 amino acids. Trimming took 6 bases from V and 7 from J, leaving 18 bases between them. CDR1 and CDR2 from the germline V gene are KGHDR and SFDVKD. In nucleotides, the CDR3 is TGTGCCACCAGTACTGCAGGGGCCGAGGTACAGCCCCAGCATTTT. It translates to CATSTAGAEVQPQHF.

The CDR3 spells CASSTGQGANQPQHF. For the CDR3, the DNA is TGTGCCAGCAGCACGGGACAGGGGGCTAATCAGCCCCAGCATTTT. The chain combines TRBV7-2 with TRBJ1-5; 12 positions match TRBD1. Trimming cost V 5 bases and J 4 bases; bases outside gene matches: 3. CDR3 length equals 15 residues. CDR1 and CDR2 (germline): SGHTA, FQGNSA.

This chain uses TRBV4-1 with TRBJ2-7, with D hard to call. V was pared by 1 base and J by 0 bases, with 7 bases between. The germline V gene has CDR1 MGHRA and CDR2 YSYEKL. CDR3 length equals 14 residues. DNA for the CDR3: TGCGCCAGCAGCCAAGCACAGTACTCCTACGAGCAGTACTTC. This translates into CASSQAQYSYEQYF.

The CDR3 sequence: CASSPGQGLKTQYF. CDR3 sequence (DNA): TGCGCCAGCAGTCCGGGACAGGGGCTTAAGACCCAGTACTTC. The chain links TRBV5-1 to TRBJ2-5, with 10 bases matching TRBD1. The CDR3 loop spans 14 amino acids. Germline-derived CDR1 and CDR2 are SGHRS and YFSETQ. V lost 5 bases to trimming and J lost 6 bases; unmatched junction nucleotides: 7. Full variable domain (missing parts from reference TRBV5-1 and TRBJ2-5): KAGVTQTPRYLIKTRGQQVTLSCSPISGHRSVSWYQQTPGQGLQFLFEYFSETQRNKGNFPGRFSGRQFSNSRSEMNVSTLELGDSALYLCASSPGQGLKTQYFGPGTRLLVL.

The chain combines TRBV7-2 with TRBJ2-5; 9 bases map to TRBD1. The CDR3 loop spans 16 amino acids. The V gene end was trimmed by 5 bases and the J gene end by 5 bases; junction bases not matched to a gene: 12. The V gene's germline CDR1 is SGHTA and CDR2 FQGNSA. The CDR3 spells CASSPVGTGSLETQYF. The CDR3 coding sequence is TGTGCCAGCAGCCCCGTGGGGACAGGGAGTTTGGAGACCCAGTACTTC.

This chain uses TRBV7-9 with TRBJ2-1; TRBD1 might be the D (6 bases). Germline V CDR1 and CDR2: SEHNR, FQNEAQ (reference sequence). The ends were cut back, 3 bases at V and 5 bases at J, with 14 bases in the middle. The CDR3 spans 15 residues. The DNA for the CDR3 is TGTGCCAGCAGCTTTACCGGGACACTGAACAATGAGCAGTTCTTC. Protein sequence: CASSFTGTLNNEQFF. Full variable domain (missing parts from reference TRBV7-9 and TRBJ2-1): DTGVSQNPRHKITKRGQNVTFRCDPISEHNRLYWYRQTLGQGPEFLTYFQNEAQLEKSRLLSDRFSAERPKGSFSTLEIQRTEQGDSAMYLCASSFTGTLNNEQFFGPGTRLTVL.

Comment on this clone: The sample holds other DNA sequences that translate to the same CDR3. The V and J genes are TRBV6-5 and TRBJ2-3, with 8 bases identical to TRBD2. With V trimmed by 6 bases and J by 3 bases, 2 bases remained unmatched. CDR1 is MNHEY, CDR2 SVGAGI, per germline. The CDR3 contains 13 residues. CDR3 loop: CASRPGGTDTQYF. DNA of the CDR3: TGTGCCAGCAGGCCGGGAGGGACAGATACGCAGTATTTT.

For this clone: The sample has other DNA sequences that encode this CDR3 too. The chain joins TRBV9 to TRBJ2-1; 8 bases fit TRBD2. J gave up 0 bases and V 3 bases, and 2 bases lay outside the gene matches. The CDR3 is made up of 15 amino acids. Germline CDR1 reads SGDLS; CDR2 reads YYNGEE. CDR3 sequence (DNA): TGTGCCAGCAGCGCCACTAGCGGCTCCTACAATGAGCAGTTCTTC. Translated: CASSATSGSYNEQFF.

This sequence joins TRBV20-1 and TRBJ2-5, with D uncertain. This CDR3 has 11 amino acids. Per the germline V gene, CDR1 is DFQATT and CDR2 is SNEGSKA (reference sequence). V was cut by 4 bases and J by 1 base, with 4 bases left in between. The CDR3 here is CSATSQETQYF. For the CDR3, the DNA is TGCAGTGCTACGAGCCAAGAGACCCAGTACTTC.

V usage is TRBV7-9 and J usage is TRBJ2-5; TRBD1 aligns across 7 bases. The V gene's germline CDR1 is SEHNR and CDR2 FQNEAQ (reference sequence). With V trimmed by 5 bases and J by 6 bases, 21 bases remained unmatched. This CDR3 spans 18 amino acids. The CDR3 loop is CASSRAGTERFWSQTQYF. CDR3 DNA sequence: TGTGCCAGCAGCCGAGCCGGGACAGAGCGTTTTTGGTCGCAGACCCAGTACTTC.

A single count supports this clone. J is TRBJ2-5 and V is TRBV4-1; D not certain. Per the germline V gene, CDR1 is MGHRA and CDR2 is YSYEKL. V lost 0 bases to trimming and J lost 2 bases, with 10 bases between them. The CDR3 contains 15 residues. Here the CDR3 DNA reads TGCGCCAGCAGCCAAGATGGAACAGATCAAGAGACCCAGTACTTC. Its protein is CASSQDGTDQETQYF.

The V and J genes are TRBV3-1 (or the pseudogene TRBV3-2) and TRBJ2-3; 9 bases map to TRBD2. This CDR3 has 15 amino acids. The J segment lost 2 bases and the V segment lost 4 bases, leaving 4 bases of the junction unmatched. CDR1 is LGHDT and CDR2 is YNNKEL in the germline V gene (reference sequence). The CDR3 loop is CASSLKRGVTDTQYF. CDR3 coding DNA: TGTGCCAGCAGCCTTAAGCGGGGGGTCACAGATACGCAGTATTTT.

The chain uses TRBV27 and TRBJ1-6, with a tentative D call TRBD1 (6 bases). Trimming took 2 bases from V and 10 from J, leaving 9 bases between them. The CDR3 has 13 residues. Per the germline V gene, CDR1 is MNHEY and CDR2 is SMNVEV (reference sequence). This chain's CDR3 is CASSLVRGSPLHF. For the CDR3, the DNA is TGTGCCAGCAGTTTAGTCAGGGGATCACCCCTCCACTTT.

V gene TRBV5-4 combines with J gene TRBJ2-3; D gene unclear. Trimming cost V 0 bases and J 4 bases, with 6 bases left between them. Looked up from germline, CDR1 is SGHNT and CDR2 is YYREEE (reference sequence). CDR3 length: 13 amino acids. CDR3 nucleotides: TGTGCCAGCAGCTTGGCAGGCCCAGATACGCAGTATTTT. Translating gives CASSLAGPDTQYF.

CDR3 bases: TGCGCCAGCAATTTCCGGGACAGCAATGAGCAGTTCTTC. As protein: CASNFRDSNEQFF. The chain has TRBV10-1 and TRBJ2-1, with 7 bases fitting TRBD1. The J segment lost 6 bases and the V segment lost 7 bases, leaving 6 bases of the junction unmatched. The CDR3 spans 13 residues. Germline values: CDR1 WNHNN, CDR2 SYGVQD (reference sequence).

The chain carries TRBV19 and TRBJ2-7; the match to TRBD1 covers 8 bases. Trimming at V came to 3 bases and at J to 3 bases, leaving 4 bases not matched to a gene. The length of the CDR3 is 14 residues. Germline loops: CDR1 LNHDA, CDR2 SQIVND (reference sequence). The CDR3 sequence is CASSMADRVYEQYF. The CDR3 coding sequence is TGTGCCAGTAGTATGGCGGACAGGGTCTACGAGCAGTACTTC.

The chain combines TRBV2 with TRBJ2-3, with 12 positions matching TRBD1. CDR3 size: 20 residues. The germline V gene encodes CDR1 SNHLY and CDR2 FYNNEI. V gave up 7 bases and J gave up 2 bases; unmatched junction bases: 19. CDR3 sequence (DNA): TGTGCCAGCACCATCTCGCCTAATCCGGGACAGGGGGCGGTCACAGATACGCAGTATTTT. It encodes CASTISPNPGQGAVTDTQYF.

The chain employs TRBV6-2 or TRBV6-3 and TRBJ2-2; unclear D gene. From germline, CDR1 is MNHEY and CDR2 SVGEGT. This CDR3 region has 15 residues. The ends were cut back, 6 bases at V and 1 base at J, with 12 bases in the middle. CDR3 DNA sequence: TGTGCCAGCAGCCCCCGAGGCCTGAACACCGGGGAGCTGTTTTTT. It is translated as CASSPRGLNTGELFF.

This chain connects TRBV7-2 to TRBJ1-4; TRBD1 aligns across 12 bases. The CDR3 totals 18 residues. Looked up from germline, CDR1 is SGHTA and CDR2 is FQGNSA. Trimming took 5 bases from V and 1 from J; bases not matched to a gene: 8. CDR3 coding DNA: TGTGCCAGCAGCGTCACCGGGACAGGGGGCAGAACTAATGAAAAACTGTTTTTT. Protein: CASSVTGTGGRTNEKLFF.

CDR3 amino acids: CASSTNREGYTF. In DNA form, the CDR3 reads TGTGCCAGCAGCACGAACAGGGAAGGCTACACCTTC. The chain is built from TRBV5-4 and TRBJ1-2, with a weak D call TRBD1 (6 bases). The germline CDR1 and CDR2 sequences are SGHNT and YYREEE (reference sequence). The V and J ends lost 4 bases and 8 bases respectively, with 12 bases between them. The CDR3 covers 12 residues.

This rearrangement joins TRBV5-5 to TRBJ1-2, with 8 nucleotides matching TRBD1. Germline CDR1 SGHKS, CDR2 YYEKEE (reference sequence). This CDR3 has 15 residues. The trim removed 1 base at V and 8 bases at J, leaving 10 bases unmatched. CDR3 sequence (DNA): TGTGCCAGCAGCTTGATGTGGCAGGGGGCTGTAGGCTACACCTTC. Its translation is CASSLMWQGAVGYTF.

The chain uses TRBV3-1 (or the pseudogene TRBV3-2) and TRBJ1-6; 8 bases line up with TRBD1. This CDR3 is built from 16 residues. With V trimmed by 1 base and J by 6 bases, 5 bases remained unmatched. Germline V gene sequence: CDR1 LGHDT, CDR2 YNNKEL (reference sequence). The CDR3 nucleotides are TGTGCCAGCAGCCAAGCGGGGACAGGACTTAATTCACCCCTCCACTTT. It translates to CASSQAGTGLNSPLHF.

The chain is built from TRBV6-2 or TRBV6-3 and TRBJ1-6; no reliable D call. The CDR3 contains 17 residues. In germline, CDR1 is MNHEY, CDR2 SVGEGT. V was shortened by 0 bases and J by 0 bases, with 9 bases between the two germline ends. CDR3 residues: CASSYSRGSSYNSPLHF. The DNA for the CDR3 is TGTGCCAGCAGTTACTCGCGGGGAAGCTCCTATAATTCACCCCTCCACTTT.

This clone has only a few counts. J is TRBJ2-7 and V is TRBV6-5, with 7 bases identical to TRBD1. Germline CDR1 and CDR2: MNHEY and SVGAGI. The CDR3 is 12 residues long. After removal of 6 bases from V and 5 bases from J, the junction contained 4 bases not matched to a gene. The CDR3 here is CASSRGNDEQYV. The DNA of the CDR3 is TGTGCCAGCAGCAGGGGGAATGACGAGCAGTACGTC.

The chain links TRBV2 to TRBJ1-5; 9 bases are a match to TRBD1. Germline V gives CDR1 SNHLY, CDR2 FYNNEI. With V trimmed by 10 bases and J by 0 bases, 7 bases remained unmatched. This CDR3 contains 15 residues. The CDR3 loop reads CATSTGGYSNQPQHF. The CDR3 nucleotides are TGTGCCACCTCGACAGGGGGGTATAGCAATCAGCCCCAGCATTTT.

In nucleotides, the CDR3 is TGTGCCAGCAGCTTAGATTCTAGCCCCACAGATACGCAGTATTTT. It encodes CASSLDSSPTDTQYF. The chain couples TRBV7-9 to TRBJ2-3; perhaps TRBD2 as D (5 bases). The germline V gene encodes CDR1 SEHNR and CDR2 FQNEAQ (reference sequence). This CDR3 has 15 residues. V was cut by 1 base and J by 2 bases, with 10 bases left in between.

The chain joins TRBV5-5 to TRBJ1-1, with TRBD1 matching over 7 bases. Trimming at V came to 4 bases and at J to 0 bases, leaving 6 bases not matched to a gene. CDR3 length: 15 residues. Germline V gives CDR1 SGHKS, CDR2 YYEKEE (reference sequence). CDR3 coding DNA: TGTGCCAGCAGCCCCCGACAGGGCCTGAACACTGAAGCTTTCTTT. Its translation is CASSPRQGLNTEAFF.

The chain recombines TRBV6-2 or TRBV6-3 with TRBJ2-7, with 8 bases aligning to TRBD2. Per germline, CDR1 MNHEY and CDR2 SVGEGT. The CDR3 is made up of 15 amino acids. The J segment lost 3 bases and the V segment lost 2 bases, leaving 6 bases of the junction unmatched. This CDR3 is CASSYEDSGSYEQYV. CDR3 DNA sequence: TGTGCCAGCAGTTACGAGGACAGCGGGAGCTACGAGCAGTACGTC.